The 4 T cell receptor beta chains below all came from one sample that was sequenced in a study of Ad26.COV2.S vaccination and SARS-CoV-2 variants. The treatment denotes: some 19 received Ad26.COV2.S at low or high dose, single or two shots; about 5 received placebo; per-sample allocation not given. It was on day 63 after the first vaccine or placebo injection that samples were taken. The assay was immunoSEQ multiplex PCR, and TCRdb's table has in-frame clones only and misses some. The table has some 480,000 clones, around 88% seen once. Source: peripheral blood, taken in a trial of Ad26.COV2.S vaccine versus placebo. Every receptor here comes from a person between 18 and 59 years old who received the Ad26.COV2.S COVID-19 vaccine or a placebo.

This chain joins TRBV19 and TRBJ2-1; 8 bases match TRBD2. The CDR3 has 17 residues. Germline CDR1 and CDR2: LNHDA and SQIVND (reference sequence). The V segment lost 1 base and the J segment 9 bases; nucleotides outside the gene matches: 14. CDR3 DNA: TGTGCCAGTAGTATAGGTCGTCCGGGAGGGCCAGAAGGTGAGCAGTTCTTC. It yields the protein CASSIGRPGGPEGEQFF.

CDR3: CATGTSWTGELFF. The CDR3 bases are TGTGCCACCGGGACTAGCTGGACCGGGGAGCTGTTTTTT. V and J are TRBV15 and TRBJ2-2, with 9 nucleotides matching TRBD2. J was trimmed by 5 bases and V by 8 bases; bases with no gene match: 3. CDR1 LNHNV and CDR2 YYDKDF come from the germline V gene (reference sequence). This CDR3 is built from 13 residues.

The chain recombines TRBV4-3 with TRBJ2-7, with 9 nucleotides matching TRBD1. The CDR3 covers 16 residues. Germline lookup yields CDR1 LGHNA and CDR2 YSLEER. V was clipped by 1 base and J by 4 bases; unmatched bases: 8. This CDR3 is CASSQVGTGQLYEQYF. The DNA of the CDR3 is TGCGCCAGCAGCCAAGTCGGGACAGGGCAGCTGTACGAGCAGTACTTC.

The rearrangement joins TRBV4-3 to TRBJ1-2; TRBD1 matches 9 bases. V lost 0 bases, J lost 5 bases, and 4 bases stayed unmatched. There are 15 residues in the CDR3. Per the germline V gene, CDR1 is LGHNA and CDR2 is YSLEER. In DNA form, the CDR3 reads TGCGCCAGCAGCCAAGATGGGACAGGGAAATATGGCTACACCTTC. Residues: CASSQDGTGKYGYTF.